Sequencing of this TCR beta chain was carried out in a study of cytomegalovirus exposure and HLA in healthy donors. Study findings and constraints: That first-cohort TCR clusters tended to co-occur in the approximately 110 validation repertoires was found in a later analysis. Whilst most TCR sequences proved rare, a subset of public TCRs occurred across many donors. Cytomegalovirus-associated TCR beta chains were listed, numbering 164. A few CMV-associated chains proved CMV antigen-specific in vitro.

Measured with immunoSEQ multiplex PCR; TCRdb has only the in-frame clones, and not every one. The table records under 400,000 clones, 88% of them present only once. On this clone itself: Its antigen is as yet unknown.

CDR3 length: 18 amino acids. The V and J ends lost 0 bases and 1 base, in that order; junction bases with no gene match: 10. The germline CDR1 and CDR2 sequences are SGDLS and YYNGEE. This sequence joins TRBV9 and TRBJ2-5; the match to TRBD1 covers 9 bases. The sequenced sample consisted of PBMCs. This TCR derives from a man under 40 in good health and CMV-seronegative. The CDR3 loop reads CASSVGSGTGFFQETQYF. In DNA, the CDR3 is TGTGCCAGCAGCGTAGGCTCCGGGACAGGGTTCTTCCAAGAGACCCAGTACTTC.